This TCR beta chain was recorded in a study of shared clonotypes between healthy human individuals. V shed 8 bases and J 2 bases; nucleotides not matched to a gene: 4. The CDR3 runs to 15 residues. CDR1 MGHDK and CDR2 SYGVNS come from the germline V gene. CD45RO-negative CD8 cells positively selected for CCR7 made up the naive population, which excluded terminally differentiated effector memory CD45RA+ cells. Study results and limitations: Researchers sampled only blood; tissue repertoires likely differ. It was the non-shared clonotypes that had lower generation probabilities than clonotypes shared by all four donors.

Details on this clone: No antigen is known for it.

Several immunoSEQ plates received, in even portions, the genomic DNA of each subset. Data came from immunoSEQ multiplex PCR; TCRdb stores just in-frame clones and leaves some out. This table has millions of clones, about 95% appearing once. V is TRBV25-1 and J is TRBJ2-2; 11 positions match TRBD2. Specimen: naive CD8+ T cells sorted from blood. The receptor's source is a young man in good health. The CDR3 here is CASGTSGGNTGELFF. The CDR3 region has the DNA TGTGCCAGCGGTACTAGCGGGGGAAACACCGGGGAGCTGTTTTTT.